The 27 T cell receptor beta chains in this list originate from one sample, sequenced in a study of T cell responses to AZD1222 COVID-19 vaccine. Clones were read by immunoSEQ multiplex PCR, and TCRdb kept only the in-frame ones, dropping some. The sample contains 180,000 or so clones, just over 90% of which appear only once. This sample comprised peripheral blood, obtained 28 days after the second AZD1222 dose. The receptors here all came from an adult who received the AZD1222 COVID-19 vaccine.

The V gene is TRBV13, the J gene TRBJ2-2, with D perhaps given as TRBD1 or TRBD2 (5 bases each). The germline V gene has CDR1 PRHDT and CDR2 FYEKMQ (reference sequence). The CDR3 runs 17 residues. V shed 0 bases and J shed 2 bases, with 13 bases lying between them. CDR3 loop: CASSLGGQGVNTGELFF. CDR3 bases: TGTGCCAGCAGCTTAGGCGGCCAGGGAGTTAACACCGGGGAGCTGTTTTTT.

The CDR3 DNA sequence: TGTGCCACCAACCCGGGACTAGCGGCCGGGGAGCTGTTTTTT. This translates into CATNPGLAAGELFF. The V call is TRBV15, the J call TRBJ2-2; 11 positions match TRBD2. J gave up 6 bases and V 7 bases, and 4 bases lay outside the gene matches. The V gene's germline CDR1 is LNHNV and CDR2 YYDKDF (reference sequence). The CDR3 runs to 14 residues.

The chain uses TRBV24-1 and TRBJ2-7; 8 bases align to TRBD2. Unmatched junction bases numbered 7, after V lost 1 base and J lost 6 bases. The CDR3 contains 15 residues. CDR1 is KGHDR, CDR2 SFDVKD, per germline. In DNA form, the CDR3 reads TGTGCCACCAGTGATTTCCGGGAGGGCCATCGCGAGCAGTACTTC. Its translation: CATSDFREGHREQYF.

This sequence joins TRBV5-1 and TRBJ1-2; possible D gene TRBD1, 6 bases. V was trimmed by 0 bases and J by 3 bases, leaving 12 bases between them. The length of the CDR3 is 15 residues. Germline CDR1 SGHRS, CDR2 YFSETQ. CDR3 sequence: CASSLGDRKYYGYTF. CDR3 DNA sequence: TGCGCCAGCAGCTTGGGCGACAGGAAATACTATGGCTACACCTTC.

This clone has just one count. The gene calls are TRBV19 and TRBJ1-5; the match to TRBD1 covers 8 bases. This CDR3 is 16 amino acids long. The trim removed 5 bases at V and 2 bases at J, leaving 8 bases unmatched. Germline assignment: CDR1 LNHDA and CDR2 SQIVND (reference sequence). The CDR3 DNA reads TGTGCCAGTAGTCCTAGGACGGGACAGGGCAATCAGCCCCAGCATTTT. Amino acids: CASSPRTGQGNQPQHF.

This sequence joins TRBV2 and TRBJ1-2, with a possible D match to TRBD1 (5 bases). Germline V CDR1 and CDR2: SNHLY, FYNNEI. This CDR3 comprises 13 residues. V lost 6 bases, J lost 7 bases, and 15 bases lay in between. The CDR3 here is CASRQGGGGGYTF. DNA for the CDR3: TGTGCCAGCAGGCAGGGAGGTGGCGGTGGCTACACCTTC.

This chain links TRBV24-1 with TRBJ1-5; weak D call: TRBD1 (6 bases). Germline-derived CDR1 and CDR2 are KGHDR and SFDVKD. V lost 2 bases to trimming and J lost 6 bases, with 19 bases between them. The CDR3 is 17 residues long. The CDR3 is CATSDSATGIASQPQHF. As DNA, the CDR3 is TGTGCCACCAGTGATTCCGCAACAGGGATTGCTTCTCAGCCCCAGCATTTT.

This clone came up a few times. The rearrangement joins TRBV3-1 (or the pseudogene TRBV3-2) to TRBJ2-1; 8 bases are a match to TRBD2. CDR1 is LGHDT and CDR2 is YNNKEL in the germline V gene (reference sequence). The CDR3 covers 16 residues. Losses at the gene ends were 9 bases for V and 7 bases for J; bases not matched to a gene: 17. The CDR3: CASSSWESGSWNEQFF. CDR3 DNA sequence: TGTGCCAGTTCCTCCTGGGAGAGCGGGAGTTGGAATGAGCAGTTCTTC.

The J gene is TRBJ2-2, the V gene TRBV2; a weak D match, TRBD1 (5 bases). The CDR3 consists of 15 residues. CDR1 is SNHLY and CDR2 is FYNNEI in the germline V gene. V was shortened by 3 bases and J by 2 bases, with 10 bases between the two germline ends. The CDR3 region is CASSEGQINTGELFF. CDR3 DNA sequence: TGTGCCAGCAGTGAGGGGCAGATCAACACCGGGGAGCTGTTTTTT.

This clone was found once. V and J are TRBV6-6 and TRBJ1-5, with TRBD1 as a possible D gene (6 bases). This CDR3 comprises 16 residues. Trimming stripped 0 bases from V and 11 bases from J, with 20 bases between. CDR1 is MNHNY, CDR2 SVGAGI, per germline (reference sequence). CDR3 bases: TGTGCCAGCAGTTACTCTCCCCGGGACACCTTGGGAGCCCAGCATTTT. Translation: CASSYSPRDTLGAQHF.

This chain uses TRBV20-1 with TRBJ2-7; D gene unclear. There are 11 residues in the CDR3. The V gene lost 6 bases and the J gene lost 3 bases, with 9 bases spanning the gap. CDR1 DFQATT and CDR2 SNEGSKA come from the germline V gene (reference sequence). In nucleotides, the CDR3 is TGCAGTGCCTCTCCTGACTACGAGCAGTACTTC. Protein: CSASPDYEQYF.

The chain links TRBV27 to TRBJ1-1; D possibly corresponds to TRBD1 (5 bases). The CDR3 runs to 13 residues. The V gene's germline CDR1 is MNHEY and CDR2 SMNVEV (reference sequence). Trimming shortened V by 1 base and J by 7 bases, and 10 bases separated the two germline ends. Here the CDR3 DNA reads TGTGCCAGCAGTTTATTTTGGGGGAGTGAAGCTTTCTTT. Its translation: CASSLFWGSEAFF.

This clone was seen once. The CDR3 DNA is TGTGCCAGTAGAAGGGCCGGGACAGGGGTTTTTCTCAACTATGGCTACACCTTC. Residues: CASRRAGTGVFLNYGYTF. The gene calls are TRBV19 and TRBJ1-2; 10 bases map to TRBD1. V dropped 6 bases and J dropped 2; count of bases not matched to a gene: 15. The CDR3 loop spans 18 amino acids. CDR1 LNHDA and CDR2 SQIVND come from the germline V gene (reference sequence).

The CDR3 protein is CASSLGIGAGTTYEQYF. CDR3 in DNA: TGTGCCAGCAGCCTAGGAATTGGGGCGGGTACGACCTACGAGCAGTACTTC. This chain joins TRBV28 and TRBJ2-7; D may be TRBD1 or TRBD2 (5 bases each). This CDR3 has 17 amino acids. Germline lookup yields CDR1 MDHEN and CDR2 SYDVKM. Trimming removed 6 bases from V and 2 bases from J, with 23 bases in between.

The chain couples TRBV5-4 to TRBJ2-7; D not resolved. V lost 2 bases, J lost 6 bases, and 9 bases lay in between. This CDR3 is built from 12 residues. CDR1 and CDR2 from the germline V gene are SGHNT and YYREEE (reference sequence). The CDR3 nucleotides read TGTGCCAGCAGCTTATTAAGTGCCGAGCAGTACTTC. Protein: CASSLLSAEQYF.

The V call is TRBV28, the J call TRBJ1-2; D is unclear. CDR1 and CDR2 (germline): MDHEN, SYDVKM. V was pared by 2 bases and J by 4 bases, with 8 bases between. CDR3 length: 13 residues. CDR3 residues: CASSLTAGYGYTF. The CDR3 DNA sequence: TGTGCCAGCAGTTTAACAGCAGGCTATGGCTACACCTTC.

The DNA for the CDR3 is TGTGCCAGCAGCACTTCTCCACAGGATAGCACAGATACGCAGTATTTT. Its translation is CASSTSPQDSTDTQYF. The gene calls are TRBV9 and TRBJ2-3; tentatively, D is TRBD1 (5 bases). The germline gives CDR1 SGDLS, CDR2 YYNGEE. This CDR3 comprises 16 residues. V was cut by 4 bases and J by 0 bases, with 15 bases left in between.

This sequence joins TRBV4-2 and TRBJ1-2, with D possibly TRBD1 on 6 matching bases. Trimming left V 0 bases short and J 4 bases short, with 12 bases between. Germline V lookup: CDR1 LGHNA, CDR2 YNFKEQ. The CDR3 has 15 amino acids. CDR3 loop: CASSQDEGDRYGYTF. CDR3 nucleotides: TGTGCCAGCAGCCAAGACGAGGGGGATCGCTATGGCTACACCTTC.

This clone came up once. The chain couples TRBV19 to TRBJ1-1, with D unclear. The CDR3 totals 12 residues. The V end lost 4 bases, the J end lost 6 bases, and 9 bases lay between the germline ends. Germline assignment: CDR1 LNHDA and CDR2 SQIVND (reference sequence). In nucleotides, the CDR3 is TGTGCCAGTAGTAATATGAGGGCTGAAGCTTTCTTT. Protein sequence: CASSNMRAEAFF.

This clone was seen only once. The chain has TRBV19 and TRBJ1-5; D gene ambiguous. Trimming took 9 bases from V and 5 from J, leaving 11 bases between them. This CDR3 is 12 amino acids long. Germline CDR1 LNHDA, CDR2 SQIVND (reference sequence). CDR3 loop: CASNEAYQPQHF. The CDR3 DNA reads TGTGCCAGCAACGAGGCCTATCAGCCCCAGCATTTT.

The chain recombines TRBV7-9 with TRBJ1-2; tentatively, D is TRBD1 (6 bases). Germline CDR1 reads SEHNR; CDR2 reads FQNEAQ (reference sequence). This CDR3 is 18 amino acids long. V was pared by 2 bases and J by 8 bases, with 27 bases between. CDR3 in amino acids: CASSLTGGVRGLKDGYTF. The CDR3 DNA reads TGTGCCAGCAGCTTAACGGGAGGGGTCAGGGGTCTTAAGGACGGCTACACCTTC. Full variable domain (rest looked up from reference TRBV7-9 and TRBJ1-2): DTGVSQNPRHKITKRGQNVTFRCDPISEHNRLYWYRQTLGQGPEFLTYFQNEAQLEKSRLLSDRFSAERPKGSFSTLEIQRTEQGDSAMYLCASSLTGGVRGLKDGYTFGSGTRLTVV.

This chain uses TRBV29-1 with TRBJ2-5, with 8 bases matching TRBD2. CDR1 is SQVTM and CDR2 is ANQGSEA in the germline V gene. CDR3 length: 16 amino acids. V lost 1 base, J lost 2 bases, and 9 bases stayed unmatched. The CDR3 bases are TGCAGCGTTGAAGCATATGCGGGGGGTTTGCAAGAGACCCAGTACTTC. It codes for CSVEAYAGGLQETQYF.

Written as DNA, the CDR3 is TGTGCCAGCAGCCCTACGAAGGGTAGCGGGGGGGCCCGGACCCAGTACTTC. Protein product: CASSPTKGSGGARTQYF. The rearrangement links TRBV7-9 to TRBJ2-5, with 11 bases that match TRBD2. The germline V gene encodes CDR1 SEHNR and CDR2 FQNEAQ (reference sequence). The CDR3 runs 17 residues. Unmatched junction bases numbered 15, after V lost 5 bases and J lost 7 bases.

This chain links TRBV5-1 with TRBJ1-3; unclear D gene. Trimming cost V 0 bases and J 0 bases, with 7 bases left between them. Germline CDR1 and CDR2: SGHRS and YFSETQ. The CDR3 length is 15 residues. The CDR3 DNA is TGCGCCAGCAGCTTGGAATCAGGCTCTGGAAACACCATATATTTT. Protein: CASSLESGSGNTIYF. The whole variable domain, filled in from reference TRBV5-1 and TRBJ1-3, reads KAGVTQTPRYLIKTRGQQVTLSCSPISGHRSVSWYQQTPGQGLQFLFEYFSETQRNKGNFPGRFSGRQFSNSRSEMNVSTLELGDSALYLCASSLESGSGNTIYFGEGSWLTVV.

V and J are TRBV24-1 and TRBJ2-1; 8 bases line up with TRBD2. Germline V gene lookup returns CDR1 KGHDR and CDR2 SFDVKD. V shed 3 bases, J shed 6 bases, and the junction held 9 bases outside the gene matches. This CDR3 has 16 amino acids. The CDR3 sequence is CATSDEGGRPFNEQFF. The CDR3 nucleotides read TGTGCCACCAGTGATGAAGGCGGGAGGCCGTTCAATGAGCAGTTCTTC.

This rearrangement joins TRBV19 to TRBJ1-3, with unresolved D. The CDR3 runs 15 residues. Germline-derived CDR1 and CDR2 are LNHDA and SQIVND (reference sequence). V lost 6 bases and J 0 bases, leaving 12 bases between the germline ends. CDR3 protein: CASRREMNSGNTIYF. The CDR3 DNA reads TGTGCCAGTAGGCGAGAGATGAACTCTGGAAACACCATATATTTT.

The chain is built from TRBV27 and TRBJ2-7; TRBD1 might be the D (5 bases). Deletions cut 4 bases from V and 2 bases from J, with 6 bases between. This CDR3 comprises 12 residues. Germline V gives CDR1 MNHEY, CDR2 SMNVEV (reference sequence). The CDR3 loop reads CASSSTAYEQYF. The DNA for the CDR3 is TGTGCCAGCAGTTCGACAGCCTACGAGCAGTACTTC.